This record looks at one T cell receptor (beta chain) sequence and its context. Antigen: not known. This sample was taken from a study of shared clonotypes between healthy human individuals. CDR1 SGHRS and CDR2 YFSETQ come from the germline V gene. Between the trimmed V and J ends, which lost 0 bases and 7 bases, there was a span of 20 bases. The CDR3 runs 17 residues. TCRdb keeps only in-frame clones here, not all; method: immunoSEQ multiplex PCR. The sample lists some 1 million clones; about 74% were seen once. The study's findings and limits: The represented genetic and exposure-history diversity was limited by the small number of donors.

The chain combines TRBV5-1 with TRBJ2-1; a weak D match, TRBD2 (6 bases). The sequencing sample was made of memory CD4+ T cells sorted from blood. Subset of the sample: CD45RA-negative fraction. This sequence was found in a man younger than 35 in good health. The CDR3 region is CASSLAVGREPLNEQFF. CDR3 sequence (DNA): TGCGCCAGCAGCTTGGCTGTGGGCCGGGAGCCTTTGAATGAGCAGTTCTTC.